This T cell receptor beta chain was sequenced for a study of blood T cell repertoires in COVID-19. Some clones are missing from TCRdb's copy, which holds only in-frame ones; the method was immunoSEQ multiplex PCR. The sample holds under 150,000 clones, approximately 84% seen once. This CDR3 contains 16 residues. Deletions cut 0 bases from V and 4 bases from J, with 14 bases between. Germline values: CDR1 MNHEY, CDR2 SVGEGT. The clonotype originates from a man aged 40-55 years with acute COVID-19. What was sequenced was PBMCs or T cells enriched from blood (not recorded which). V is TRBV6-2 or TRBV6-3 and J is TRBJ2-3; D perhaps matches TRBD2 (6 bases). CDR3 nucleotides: TGTGCCAGCAGTTACTCGGGGACTGCCGTCCCAGATACGCAGTATTTT. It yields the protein CASSYSGTAVPDTQYF.